This T cell receptor (beta chain) was obtained from a study of T-cell reconstitution after alpha-beta-depleted transplantation in children. CDR1 is MDHEN, CDR2 SYDVKM, per germline. The length of the CDR3 is 14 residues. V lost 4 bases and J 5 bases, leaving 11 bases between the germline ends. Unique molecular identifiers were used to barcode this TCRbeta library. TCRdb independently ran MiXCR on the PCR reads; one entry per CDR3 protein. The data contain some 390,000 distinct CDR3 sequences, just over 20% of them singletons. This clonotype was found a few times. This clonotype was obtained from a human donor who donated a stem cell graft to a child with acute myeloid leukemia. Sequenced material: PBMCs from the stem cell graft donor, taken from the stem cell graft. The chain joins TRBV28 to TRBJ2-2; unclear D gene. This chain's CDR3 is CASSSRLSTGELFF. The DNA of the CDR3 is TGTGCCAGCAGTTCGAGACTTTCGACCGGGGAGCTGTTTTTT.